What follows are 30 T cell receptor beta chains derived from one specimen sequenced in a study of cytomegalovirus exposure and HLA in healthy donors. The method was immunoSEQ multiplex PCR; TCRdb's version includes in-frame clones alone and lacks a portion of them. The sample carries about 130,000 clones, 80% to 90% recorded once. Source material: PBMCs. These TCRs come from a woman aged 25 to 39 in good health and CMV-seropositive.

The V gene is TRBV5-1, the J gene TRBJ2-7, with D maybe TRBD1 (6 bases). Between the trimmed V and J ends, which lost 1 base and 6 bases, there was a span of 14 bases. This CDR3 comprises 14 residues. The germline V gene encodes CDR1 SGHRS and CDR2 YFSETQ. As DNA, the CDR3 is TGCGCCAGCAGCTTGCGTACAGGGTACGGCGAGCAGTACTTC. This sequence encodes CASSLRTGYGEQYF.

V is TRBV28 and J is TRBJ2-7; 9 nucleotides align to TRBD1. The V segment lost 5 bases and the J segment 5 bases; nucleotides outside the gene matches: 10. Germline V gives CDR1 MDHEN, CDR2 SYDVKM. CDR3 length equals 15 residues. This CDR3 is CASSVLRQGVNEQYF. The CDR3 nucleotides are TGTGCCAGCAGTGTCCTGAGACAGGGGGTGAACGAGCAGTACTTC.

This rearrangement joins TRBV5-8 to TRBJ1-3; D gene ambiguous. Germline values: CDR1 SGHTS, CDR2 YDEGEE. Trimming cost V 4 bases and J 2 bases, with 10 bases left between them. The length of the CDR3 is 14 residues. The CDR3 protein is CASSLRGTGNTIYF. CDR3 sequence (DNA): TGTGCCAGCAGCCTACGGGGAACTGGAAACACCATATATTTT.

The V gene is TRBV7-2, the J gene TRBJ1-2; weak D call: TRBD1 (5 bases). The CDR3 runs to 12 residues. The germline V gene encodes CDR1 SGHTA and CDR2 FQGNSA. Trimming pared 6 bases from V and 4 bases from J, leaving 9 bases between. CDR3 protein: CASSWGGYGYTF. Here the CDR3 DNA reads TGTGCCAGCAGTTGGGGGGGCTATGGCTACACCTTC.

The genes are TRBV2 and TRBJ2-5, with 9 bases fitting TRBD2. Germline CDR1 and CDR2: SNHLY and FYNNEI. The CDR3 length is 17 residues. The ends lost 2 bases at V and 4 bases at J; junction bases unmatched: 11. The chain's CDR3 is CASSETSPGLAGETQYF. The CDR3 bases are TGTGCCAGCAGTGAAACATCCCCGGGACTAGCAGGAGAGACCCAGTACTTC.

The sample holds one count of this clone. The chain has TRBV5-4 and TRBJ2-2; weak D call: TRBD2 (5 bases). This CDR3 contains 14 residues. With 4 bases removed from V and 7 bases from J, the gap between germline ends came to 14 bases. Germline values: CDR1 SGHNT, CDR2 YYREEE (reference sequence). The CDR3 DNA reads as TGTGCCAGCAGCCCCGGGTCCAGCGGCGGGGAGCTGTTTTTT. Translating gives CASSPGSSGGELFF.

The rearrangement links TRBV28 to TRBJ1-1; perhaps TRBD1 as D (6 bases). This CDR3 has 12 amino acids. In germline, CDR1 is MDHEN, CDR2 SYDVKM. V was trimmed by 6 bases and J by 10 bases, leaving 15 bases between them. For the CDR3, the DNA is TGTGCCAGCAGGCCCCTTGGGGGGGCAGCTTTCTTT. This sequence encodes CASRPLGGAAFF.

The chain has TRBV7-9 and TRBJ1-1; no reliable D call. Germline lookup yields CDR1 SEHNR and CDR2 FQNEAQ (reference sequence). CDR3 length: 16 residues. Between the trimmed V and J ends, which lost 2 bases and 1 base, there was a span of 14 bases. The CDR3 spells CASSLFGAGPNTEAFF. The CDR3, as DNA: TGTGCCAGCAGCTTATTCGGTGCAGGCCCGAACACTGAAGCTTTCTTT.

The V gene is TRBV10-3, the J gene TRBJ1-2, with a possible D match to TRBD1 (6 bases). The V and J ends lost 2 bases and 0 bases respectively, with 13 bases between them. Germline loops: CDR1 ENHRY, CDR2 SYGVKD. This CDR3 has 16 residues. The CDR3 region is CAISEQTGPPNYGYTF. The CDR3 region has the DNA TGTGCCATCAGTGAGCAGACAGGTCCCCCTAACTATGGCTACACCTTC.

The CDR3 sequence is CASSVVGQASSGNTIYF. The CDR3 DNA sequence: TGTGCCAGCAGCGTTGTGGGACAGGCGAGCTCTGGAAACACCATATATTTT. The rearrangement joins TRBV5-6 to TRBJ1-3, with 8 bases fitting TRBD1. The CDR3 length is 17 residues. The trim removed 4 bases at V and 0 bases at J, leaving 9 bases unmatched. CDR1 SGHDT and CDR2 YYEEEE come from the germline V gene.

The chain links TRBV11-2 to TRBJ2-5, with a weak D call TRBD1 (6 bases). Germline V gene sequence: CDR1 SGHAT, CDR2 FQNNGV. This CDR3 is built from 15 residues. Trimming pared 1 base from V and 4 bases from J, leaving 13 bases between. CDR3 amino acids: CASSLVGQGTETQYF. The CDR3 DNA is TGTGCCAGCAGCTTAGTAGGCCAGGGGACAGAGACCCAGTACTTC.

The rearrangement joins TRBV29-1 to TRBJ2-1; 12 bases are a match to TRBD1. The germline gives CDR1 SQVTM, CDR2 ANQGSEA. CDR3 length: 15 amino acids. V lost 6 bases, J lost 8 bases, and 11 bases stayed unmatched. CDR3 region: CSVSNRDRGRDEQFF. CDR3 sequence (DNA): TGCAGCGTCTCAAACCGGGACAGGGGGCGTGATGAGCAGTTCTTC.

The genes are TRBV5-1 and TRBJ1-1; D not resolved. Looked up from germline, CDR1 is SGHRS and CDR2 is YFSETQ. V lost 0 bases and J 1 base, leaving 7 bases between the germline ends. The CDR3 has 14 residues. The DNA of the CDR3 is TGCGCCAGCAGCTTGGGATCAGGGAACACTGAAGCTTTCTTT. Residues: CASSLGSGNTEAFF.

The chain uses TRBV7-2 and TRBJ1-4, with D tentatively TRBD1 (5 bases). V lost 4 bases to trimming and J lost 6 bases, with 15 bases between them. The CDR3 is made up of 15 amino acids. Germline V gives CDR1 SGHTA, CDR2 FQGNSA. CDR3 bases: TGTGCCAGCAGCTATCTAGGTGGGGGGGATGAAAAACTGTTTTTT. Encoded protein: CASSYLGGGDEKLFF.

The chain is built from TRBV28 and TRBJ2-7; 8 nucleotides align to TRBD2. The junction had 8 bases not matched to a gene; V was cut back by 6 bases and J by 4 bases. CDR1 MDHEN and CDR2 SYDVKM come from the germline V gene. This CDR3 spans 14 amino acids. The CDR3 protein is CASSPGGPPYEQYF. DNA for the CDR3: TGTGCCAGCAGCCCGGGGGGGCCCCCTTACGAGCAGTACTTC. The full variable domain, in which reference TRBV28 and TRBJ2-7 provide the parts outside the CDR3, is DVKVTQSSRYLVKRTGEKVFLECVQDMDHENMFWYRQDPGLGLRLIYFSYDVKMKEKGDIPEGYSVSREKKERFSLILESASTNQTSMYLCASSPGGPPYEQYFGPGTRLTVT.

This clone was seen more than once but under ten times. The CDR3 DNA sequence: TGTGCCAGCAGCCAACTCATACAGGGTAGCACCGGGGAGCTGTTTTTT. Protein: CASSQLIQGSTGELFF. The J gene is TRBJ2-2, the V gene TRBV5-4; possibly TRBD1 for D (6 bases). This CDR3 comprises 16 residues. Germline loops: CDR1 SGHNT, CDR2 YYREEE (reference sequence). Trimming pared 4 bases from V and 4 bases from J, leaving 17 bases between.

J is TRBJ1-1 and V is TRBV2, with D tentatively TRBD1 (5 bases). V lost 9 bases and J 4 bases, leaving 18 bases between the germline ends. The germline V gene encodes CDR1 SNHLY and CDR2 FYNNEI. There are 14 residues in the CDR3. Here the CDR3 DNA reads TGTGCCAGGGCTAATCCCGGGGGGGGCACTGAAGCTTTCTTT. It is translated as CARANPGGGTEAFF.

The CDR3 DNA reads as TGCGCCAGCAGCCCCCTCGGGGGGTGGGCTAGCGGGAGTACGGATGAGCAGTTCTTC. It specifies CASSPLGGWASGSTDEQFF. The chain uses TRBV4-1 and TRBJ2-1; 10 bases align to TRBD2. The length of the CDR3 is 19 residues. Germline V gene data show CDR1 as MGHRA and CDR2 as YSYEKL. Trimming removed 4 bases from V and 8 bases from J; junction bases left unmatched: 20.

Turning to this clone: Other nucleotide sequences in the sample specify the same CDR3. V is TRBV28 and J is TRBJ2-7; D might be TRBD1 (8 bases). Trimming removed 3 bases from V and 5 bases from J, with 17 bases in between. CDR3 size: 15 residues. Germline CDR1 and CDR2: MDHEN and SYDVKM. In nucleotides, the CDR3 is TGTGCCAGCAGTTTTTTGGACAGGGACTACCACGAGCAGTACTTC. This codes for CASSFLDRDYHEQYF.

This chain uses TRBV4-1 with TRBJ2-7, with TRBD1 matching 10 bases. V gave up 0 bases and J gave up 2 bases; unmatched junction bases: 4. CDR1 and CDR2 (germline): MGHRA, YSYEKL. The CDR3 is 16 residues long. The CDR3 region has the DNA TGCGCCAGCAGCCAAGACTTGGGACAGGGGACCTACGAGCAGTACTTC. It is translated as CASSQDLGQGTYEQYF.

CDR3 in DNA: TGTGCCAGTAGTAACCGCCCCCGGGACAGGGCCCCTGAGACCCAGTACTTC. It encodes CASSNRPRDRAPETQYF. The V and J genes are TRBV19 and TRBJ2-5; 9 bases fit TRBD1. This CDR3 has 17 amino acids. The trim removed 4 bases at V and 5 bases at J, leaving 14 bases unmatched. Germline loops: CDR1 LNHDA, CDR2 SQIVND (reference sequence).

Only a few counts were recorded for this clone. This chain connects TRBV21-1 to TRBJ2-7; the table gives TRBD1 as D, unverified against the DNA. TRBV21-1 is a pseudogene segment. This CDR3 is 13 amino acids long. CDR3 nucleotides: TGTGCCAGCAGAAAAAAGGGGGTATGGGAGCAGTACTTC. This translates into CASRKKGVWEQYF.

This clone was picked up a small number of times. The rearrangement links TRBV7-8 to TRBJ2-7; 8 bases align to TRBD2. CDR1 and CDR2 from the germline V gene are SGHVS and FQNEAQ. The CDR3 sequence is 15 residues long. J lost 0 bases, V lost 1 base, and 2 bases had no gene match. The chain's CDR3 is CASSLGAGGSYEQYF. For the CDR3, the DNA is TGTGCCAGCAGCTTAGGGGCGGGGGGCTCCTACGAGCAGTACTTC.

J is TRBJ1-4 and V is TRBV5-1; a possible D gene is TRBD1 (5 bases). The CDR3 runs 17 residues. The germline V gene has CDR1 SGHRS and CDR2 YFSETQ. Trimming cost V 2 bases and J 0 bases, with 14 bases left between them. The CDR3: CASSFAVQEATNEKLFF. The CDR3 nucleotides read TGCGCCAGCAGCTTTGCGGTACAGGAAGCAACTAATGAAAAACTGTTTTTT.

V and J are TRBV5-1 and TRBJ1-5; the match to TRBD1 covers 8 bases. Trimming cost V 0 bases and J 8 bases; bases outside gene matches: 7. Germline CDR1 SGHRS, CDR2 YFSETQ. CDR3 length equals 15 residues. The CDR3 is CASSLAGTGSEPQHF. The CDR3 coding sequence is TGCGCCAGCAGCTTGGCCGGGACAGGCTCGGAGCCCCAGCATTTT.

The chain uses TRBV25-1 and TRBJ2-5; 9 nucleotides line up with TRBD2. J gave up 5 bases and V 1 base, and 8 bases lay outside the gene matches. CDR3 length: 16 amino acids. CDR1 is MGHDK, CDR2 SYGVNS, per germline. DNA for the CDR3: TGTGCCAGCAGTGAATTCAGGGCGGGAGGGGGTGAGACCCAGTACTTC. This encodes CASSEFRAGGGETQYF.

V is TRBV7-9 and J is TRBJ2-2, with TRBD2 matching 8 bases. This CDR3 has 16 amino acids. Trimming at V came to 1 base and at J to 5 bases, leaving 6 bases not matched to a gene. Germline V lookup: CDR1 SEHNR, CDR2 FQNEAQ (reference sequence). The CDR3, as DNA: TGTGCCAGCAGCTTAGGTGCGGGGGGTGCGACCGGGGAGCTGTTTTTT. Protein sequence: CASSLGAGGATGELFF.

The chain carries TRBV10-3 and TRBJ2-3, with 7 bases identical to TRBD2. J was trimmed by 5 bases and V by 3 bases; bases with no gene match: 8. The CDR3 loop spans 15 amino acids. CDR1 and CDR2 (germline): ENHRY, SYGVKD. The CDR3 DNA follows: TGTGCCATCAGTGACCCCCAGCGGGGTATAGATACGCAGTATTTT. Amino acids: CAISDPQRGIDTQYF.

J is TRBJ2-2 and V is TRBV27, with D perhaps TRBD1 (5 bases). V was clipped by 5 bases and J by 6 bases, with 13 bases between them. The CDR3 contains 14 residues. Germline-derived CDR1 and CDR2 are MNHEY and SMNVEV (reference sequence). The chain's CDR3 is CASSLVGVPGELFF. The DNA of the CDR3 is TGTGCCAGCAGTCTGGTAGGGGTCCCCGGGGAGCTGTTTTTT.

The chain links TRBV18 to TRBJ2-1; 7 nucleotides line up with TRBD2. Germline trimming cut 2 bases from V and 3 bases from J; bases unmatched to any gene: 4. CDR1 KGHSH and CDR2 LQKENI come from the germline V gene. The CDR3 is 15 amino acids. CDR3 DNA sequence: TGTGCCAGCTCACCAGGGCGGGAGAGCTACAATGAGCAGTTCTTC. This translates into CASSPGRESYNEQFF. Looking up the rest from reference TRBV18 and TRBJ2-1 gives the full variable domain: NAGVMQNPRHLVRRRGQEARLRCSPMKGHSHVYWYRQLPEEGLKFMVYLQKENIIDESGMPKERFSAEFPKEGPSILRIQQVVRGDSAAYFCASSPGRESYNEQFFGPGTRLTVL.